This entry is about one T cell receptor beta chain. CDR3 length: 11 residues. The V end lost 4 bases, the J end lost 4 bases, and 7 bases lay between the germline ends. Germline CDR1 is SQVTM and CDR2 is ANQGSEA. The data originate from a study of blood T cell repertoires in COVID-19. Study summary: The United States, Italy and Spain provided the acute and convalescent COVID-19 samples.

How the authors handled the data: The authors estimated nucleated cell counts from reference gene primer amplification. The protocol was immunoSEQ multiplex PCR, while the TCRdb copy is restricted to in-frame clones and leaves out a portion. Clone size and V and J calls were adopted from that table, with D and trimming inferred from the DNA. The repertoire has some 110,000 clones, 80% to 85% of them found once; the top ten carry around 0.77%. The chain uses TRBV29-1 and TRBJ2-5; the D is unclear. This TCR was recovered from a woman aged 65 to 85 with acute or convalescent COVID-19. The material sequenced was peripheral blood. The CDR3 region is CSVGALETQYF. DNA of the CDR3: TGCAGCGTTGGGGCGTTAGAGACCCAGTACTTC.